This TCR beta chain was sequenced in a study of human T cells and chemical hapten exposure. Turning to the study itself: Patch tests containing 0.01% DPC, applied to the upper back, were read at 6 days.

Study-wide results and limits: A positive correlation with patch test score was found for PT1 expanded TCR counts.

The time point denotes: patch test 1, 2 weeks after DPC sensitization. Described treatment: therapeutic diphenylcyclopropenone sensitization with weekly scalp DPC. CDR1 is MNHEY, CDR2 SVGEGT, per germline. V trimming: 11 bases; J trimming: 5 bases; junction bases outside the gene matches: 9. This CDR3 region has 14 residues. The table lists this clonotype with a few counts. Its cognate antigen is unknown. Unique molecular identifiers were linked by the library to individual cDNA molecules. TCRdb recomputed calls from the RACE reads with MiXCR, one row per CDR3 protein. This table holds 95,000 or so distinct CDR3 sequences, 10% found once.

Sequences were derived from whole blood, sampled in connection with sensitization to the hapten diphenylcyclopropenone (DPC). This clonotype was obtained from a man in his forties or fifties with alopecia areata. Some clones in this sample may be carry-over from other donors' samples. V is TRBV6-2 or TRBV6-3 and J is TRBJ2-1, with 10 bases fitting TRBD2. The CDR3 here is CAGHSGGSNNEQFF. Here the CDR3 DNA reads TGTGCCGGCCATAGCGGGGGGTCCAACAATGAGCAGTTCTTC.